Described below is a single T cell receptor (beta chain) sequence and its context. What it recognizes is unknown. TCRdb processed the 5' RACE reads anew with MiXCR; each CDR3 protein has one entry. The sample shows 68,000 or so distinct CDR3 sequences, over 15% of them seen only once. These data originate in a study of T-cell memory formation after mild COVID-19. Study-level results: Clones from the second wave (peaking day 37) had unconfirmed SARS-CoV-2 specificity.

The sequence derives from an adult woman who had mild COVID-19 (a few samples of this study predate the infection). Cell type and time point are not known. What was sequenced was PBMCs or a T cell subset sorted from them (not recorded which).

The CDR3 DNA sequence: TGCGCCAGCAGCATGGGGACAGGGCCCTACGAGCAGTACTTC. Protein sequence: CASSMGTGPYEQYF. The J gene is TRBJ2-7, the V gene TRBV5-1; 9 bases fit TRBD1. After removal of 4 bases from V and 2 bases from J, the junction contained 4 bases not matched to a gene. Germline assignment: CDR1 SGHRS and CDR2 YFSETQ. The CDR3 is made up of 14 amino acids.